This T cell receptor beta chain was found in a study of monozygotic twins with inflammatory bowel disease. Points from the study as a whole: Immunosuppressive treatments differing between patients may have added repertoire variability. Especially with disease activity, IBD patients had fewer clonotypes in common with others than healthy twins did.

The germline V gene encodes CDR1 SGHVS and CDR2 FNYEAQ. This CDR3 spans 16 amino acids. Turning to this clonotype: Its cognate antigen is unknown.

Every TCR library drew on around 3.5 ug of total RNA. TCRdb reprocessed the 5' RACE reads and keeps a single row for each CDR3 protein, giving no DNA. The table for this sample gives 150,000 to 200,000 distinct CDR3 sequences. The rearrangement joins TRBV7-6 to TRBJ2-3; TCRdb indicates TRBD1, and absent DNA this call remains unverified. This receptor was identified in a human donor with ulcerative colitis or Crohn's disease, or a healthy co-twin of an affected twin (not recorded which). The sample comprised blood. This chain's CDR3 is CASSARTGASTDTQYF.